The 21 T cell receptor beta chains given below trace back to one sample, sequenced in a study of post-analysis software for immune sequencing data. Prepared libraries of TCR beta cDNA carried unique molecular identifiers. In TCRdb, the PCR reads were re-called with MiXCR into one record per CDR3 protein. The table lists approximately 630,000 distinct CDR3 sequences, around 64% of them singletons, with roughly 12% in the top ten. These TCRs' antigens remain unknown. General study findings and limits: About five TRBV segments, including TRBV5-6, TRBV5-1 and TRBV20-1, were more frequent in patients than controls.

Sequencing was performed on blood. The receptors come from a girl aged 2-9 years with multiple sclerosis.

CDR3 residues: CASSLGGRGFSLHGYTF. Written as DNA, the CDR3 is TGTGCCAGCAGTTTAGGGGGCAGGGGCTTTTCCCTTCATGGCTACACCTTC. The chain links TRBV12-3 or TRBV12-4 to TRBJ1-2; possible D gene TRBD1, 6 bases. The CDR3 runs 17 residues. V was trimmed by 1 base and J by 6 bases, leaving 21 bases between them.

There are a few counts of this clonotype. The J gene is TRBJ2-5, the V gene TRBV9; 14 bases align to TRBD2. The J call may not be correct, given that the DNA end is closer to TRBJ2-7. This CDR3 has 16 residues. In germline, CDR1 is SGDLS, CDR2 YYNGEE. This chain's CDR3 is CASSETGTSGSYEQYF. CDR3 sequence (DNA): TGTGCCAGCAGCGAGACCGGGACTAGCGGGAGTTACGAGCAGTACTTC.

The chain has TRBV6-5 and TRBJ2-5; 9 bases agree with TRBD2. CDR1 MNHEY and CDR2 SVGAGI come from the germline V gene. CDR3 length: 16 amino acids. V shed 0 bases and J 6 bases; nucleotides not matched to a gene: 8. CDR3 region: CASSYSTVAGVKTQYF. The CDR3 DNA reads as TGTGCCAGCAGTTACTCGACGGTAGCGGGAGTCAAGACCCAGTACTTC.

J is TRBJ2-1 and V is TRBV15; 7 bases fit TRBD1. Germline loops: CDR1 LNHNV, CDR2 YYDKDF (reference sequence). The CDR3 has 15 amino acids. V lost 8 bases and J lost 3; bases outside the gene matches: 10. CDR3 residues: CATHGGRGIYNEQFF. In DNA, the CDR3 is TGTGCCACCCATGGGGGCAGGGGGATCTACAATGAGCAGTTCTTC. Together with reference TRBV15 and TRBJ2-1, the CDR3 gives the full variable domain: DAMVIQNPRYQVTQFGKPVTLSCSQTLNHNVMYWYQQKSSQAPKLLFHYYDKDFNNEADTPDNFQSRRPNTSFCFLDIRSPGLGDTAMYLCATHGGRGIYNEQFFGPGTRLTVL.

The CDR3 protein is CASSTGGYGTNVLTF. The CDR3 DNA sequence: TGTGCCAGCAGCACAGGGGGTTACGGGACCAACGTCCTGACTTTC. The rearrangement joins TRBV5-5 to TRBJ2-6, with TRBD1 identical over 8 bases. The length of the CDR3 is 15 residues. The ends lost 4 bases at V and 8 bases at J; junction bases unmatched: 8. Germline assignment: CDR1 SGHKS and CDR2 YYEKEE (reference sequence).

The chain combines TRBV5-1 with TRBJ2-3; possible D gene TRBD1, 5 bases. Germline V CDR1 and CDR2: SGHRS, YFSETQ. The V end lost 2 bases, the J end lost 5 bases, and 15 bases lay between the germline ends. The CDR3 sequence is 15 residues long. CDR3 sequence: CASSLDGRAEDTQYF. CDR3 bases: TGCGCCAGCAGCTTAGATGGCAGGGCGGAAGATACGCAGTATTTT.

In DNA, the CDR3 is TGTGCCAGCAGTTGGGGACTAGCGGGCCAAAGTGAGCAGTACTTC. It encodes CASSWGLAGQSEQYF. The gene calls are TRBV12-3 or TRBV12-4 and TRBJ2-7; 12 nucleotides line up with TRBD2. The J segment lost 7 bases and the V segment lost 4 bases, leaving 8 bases of the junction unmatched. This CDR3 spans 15 amino acids.

This clonotype was observed a handful of times. V gene TRBV9 combines with J gene TRBJ1-2, with 7 nucleotides matching TRBD1. Looked up from germline, CDR1 is SGDLS and CDR2 is YYNGEE. The V gene end was trimmed by 3 bases and the J gene end by 2 bases; junction bases not matched to a gene: 1. The CDR3 runs 13 residues. The DNA for the CDR3 is TGTGCCAGCAGCGGACAGGGAAACTATGGCTACACCTTC. It yields the protein CASSGQGNYGYTF.

V is TRBV3-1 and J is TRBJ2-7; 7 nucleotides match TRBD2. The J call may be wrong; the DNA end is better matched by TRBJ2-5. There are 14 residues in the CDR3. CDR1 is LGHDT and CDR2 is YNNKEL in the germline V gene (reference sequence). CDR3 sequence: CASSQVAGEETQYF. The CDR3 DNA is TGTGCCAGCAGCCAAGTTGCGGGGGAAGAGACCCAGTACTTC.

This sequence joins TRBV11-2 and TRBJ2-1, with no clear D. Germline lookup yields CDR1 SGHAT and CDR2 FQNNGV. The V end lost 4 bases, the J end lost 6 bases, and 10 bases lay between the germline ends. The CDR3 is made up of 13 amino acids. The CDR3 DNA reads as TGTGCCAGCAGCTCTTCGAGAATCAATGAGCAGTTCTTC. This gives the protein CASSSSRINEQFF.

The rearrangement joins TRBV10-2 to TRBJ2-7, with D perhaps matching TRBD1 (6 bases). With 0 bases removed from V and 3 bases from J, the gap between germline ends came to 12 bases. There are 15 residues in the CDR3. The germline CDR1 and CDR2 sequences are WSHSY and SAAADI. Here the CDR3 reads CASSESPMTGYEQYF. The CDR3 region has the DNA TGCGCCAGCAGTGAGTCGCCAATGACAGGCTACGAGCAGTACTTC.

The chain has TRBV5-1 and TRBJ2-5, with D possibly matching TRBD2 (6 bases). Germline V lookup: CDR1 SGHRS, CDR2 YFSETQ. Deletions cut 0 bases from V and 11 bases from J, with 20 bases between. This CDR3 has 15 amino acids. The chain's CDR3 is CASSLVDHPGGEQYF. CDR3 sequence (DNA): TGCGCCAGCAGCTTGGTCGACCACCCCGGAGGGGAGCAGTACTTC.

This clonotype has more than one count but fewer than ten. This chain joins TRBV20-1 and TRBJ2-7, with 8 nucleotides matching TRBD1. Germline CDR1 reads DFQATT; CDR2 reads SNEGSKA (reference sequence). The CDR3 runs to 20 residues. V was pared by 0 bases and J by 0 bases, with 19 bases of the junction left unmatched. The CDR3 coding sequence is TGCAGTGCTAGAGATCTCTTCGTGGGTCGTAGGGGACAGGCCTCCTACGAGCAGTACTTC. Its translation is CSARDLFVGRRGQASYEQYF.

CDR3 nucleotide sequence: TGTGCCAGCAGTTACGGCGCGACTAGCGGCTGCGAGCAGTACTTC. Its translation is CASSYGATSGCEQYF. The V call is TRBV6-6, the J call TRBJ2-7; 9 bases line up with TRBD2. V lost 2 bases to trimming and J lost 6 bases; unmatched junction nucleotides: 8. There are 15 residues in the CDR3. In germline, CDR1 is MNHNY, CDR2 SVGAGI (reference sequence).

The genes are TRBV5-1 and TRBJ2-3; possibly TRBD1 or TRBD2 for D (5 bases each). Germline assignment: CDR1 SGHRS and CDR2 YFSETQ. The CDR3 contains 17 residues. V was pared by 2 bases and J by 0 bases, with 16 bases between. The CDR3 region is CASSFSGTSKSTDTQYF. The DNA for the CDR3 is TGCGCCAGCAGCTTCTCAGGGACCTCCAAAAGCACAGATACGCAGTATTTT. The full variable domain, rest sourced from reference TRBV5-1 and TRBJ2-3, is KAGVTQTPRYLIKTRGQQVTLSCSPISGHRSVSWYQQTPGQGLQFLFEYFSETQRNKGNFPGRFSGRQFSNSRSEMNVSTLELGDSALYLCASSFSGTSKSTDTQYFGPGTRLTVL.

The chain links TRBV21-1 to TRBJ2-7; TRBD1 is taken as the D call from the table, unchecked against the DNA. TRBV21-1 has pseudogene status. This CDR3 has 15 residues. The DNA of the CDR3 is TGTGCCAGCAGCAAAGCCAAGACAGAACCCTACGAGCAGTACTTC. This encodes CASSKAKTEPYEQYF.

The rearrangement links TRBV5-1 to TRBJ2-1; tentative D call: TRBD2 (5 bases). Germline V gene lookup returns CDR1 SGHRS and CDR2 YFSETQ. The CDR3 is 14 residues long. V lost 5 bases to trimming and J lost 9 bases, with 18 bases between them. CDR3 residues: CASSFYLDGGEQFF. As DNA, the CDR3 is TGCGCCAGCAGTTTCTACCTTGACGGAGGTGAGCAGTTCTTC.

The V call is TRBV10-3, the J call TRBJ2-7, with TRBD2 identical over 7 bases. This CDR3 contains 15 residues. CDR1 is ENHRY, CDR2 SYGVKD, per germline. Trimming at V came to 2 bases and at J to 2 bases, leaving 6 bases not matched to a gene. The CDR3 DNA follows: TGTGCCATCAGTGAGATAGCGGGCGGAACCTACGAGCAGTACTTC. This sequence encodes CAISEIAGGTYEQYF.

This rearrangement joins TRBV7-2 to TRBJ2-5; 10 nucleotides align to TRBD1. Germline V CDR1 and CDR2: SGHTA, FQGNSA. CDR3 length: 16 residues. With V trimmed by 1 base and J by 4 bases, 6 bases remained unmatched. Written as DNA, the CDR3 is TGTGCCAGCAGCTTAGTTCGGGACAGGGGTGGAGAGACCCAGTACTTC. This gives the protein CASSLVRDRGGETQYF.

This clonotype is a singleton in its sample. V gene TRBV7-2 combines with J gene TRBJ1-2; 7 bases fit TRBD1. CDR3 size: 16 residues. Unmatched junction bases numbered 15, after V lost 3 bases and J lost 8 bases. Looked up from germline, CDR1 is SGHTA and CDR2 is FQGNSA. The CDR3 here is CASSFLPGGAAGGYTF. The CDR3 DNA follows: TGTGCCAGCAGCTTTTTGCCAGGGGGAGCTGCCGGCGGCTACACCTTC.

The gene calls are TRBV6-1 and TRBJ2-1; D remains unclear. Trimming removed 7 bases from V and 5 bases from J, with 12 bases in between. In germline, CDR1 is MNHNS, CDR2 SASEGT. The CDR3 is made up of 13 amino acids. Written as DNA, the CDR3 is TGTGCCAGCACAGGTAGATTACACAATGAGCAGTTCTTC. Translation: CASTGRLHNEQFF.